This T cell receptor (beta chain) is drawn from a study of blood T cells in healthy people across ages. The study recruited healthy Caucasian donors from Russia who were aged roughly 6 to 90. Notes on the study in general: Naive T cell percentage strongly correlated with TCR beta diversity.

A note on this clonotype: Its antigen is unknown.

PCR was performed a second time for about 6 to 11 cycles using a sample-barcoded 5' primer and a J-beta primer mix. Template switching added a 12-random-nucleotide identifier to every cDNA molecule. At least 2.5 million CDR3-containing paired-end reads were obtained per sample. TCRdb called the 5' RACE reads again in MiXCR, with one record for every CDR3 protein. The table shows roughly 2 million distinct CDR3 sequences, with roughly 49% occurring only once. The germline V gene has CDR1 MDHEN and CDR2 SYDVKM. This CDR3 is 12 amino acids long. The receptor comes from a woman aged 35 to 49 in good health. J is TRBJ2-4 and V is TRBV28; D may be TRBD2 (6 bases). The DNA end lines up better with TRBJ2-7; the J call may be wrong. The material sequenced was blood. The CDR3 DNA is TGTGCCAGCAGTGACTGGGGAGGCGAGCAGTACTTC. The encoded protein is CASSDWGGEQYF.